This TCR beta chain was recorded in a study of blood T cells in healthy people across ages. The table lists this clonotype with a few counts. Next came a second PCR, run for about 6 to 11 cycles, which used a sample-barcoded 5' primer along with a J-beta primer mix. A 12-random-nucleotide template-switch adaptor tagged each cDNA molecule. At least 2.5 million CDR3-containing paired-end reads were obtained per sample. Each CDR3 protein gets one entry after TCRdb re-called the 5' RACE reads with MiXCR. The table shows roughly 2 million distinct CDR3 sequences, with 49% occurring only once. V gave up 1 base and J gave up 1 base, with 17 bases separating them. Germline CDR1 and CDR2: MDHEN and SYDVKM. The CDR3 runs to 18 residues.

The sample comprised blood. The TCR sequence derives from a woman aged 40-49 years in good health. The rearrangement uses TRBV28 and TRBJ2-4, with D possibly being TRBD1 (6 bases). CDR3 sequence (DNA): TGTGCCAGCAGTTTATACCTTGACCCAGGGGACGCCAAAAACATTCAGTACTTC. Translating it yields CASSLYLDPGDAKNIQYF.